These 23 T cell receptor beta chains were sequenced from one sample in a study of shared clonotypes between healthy human individuals (dated by TCRdb to about 2020). Preparation of the library involved the immunoSEQ multiplex PCR assay. Held by TCRdb, this immuneACCESS table contains in-frame sequences only and omits some clones. Under half of the omission traces to an unresolved V gene where checked; the cause of the rest is unknown. The sample profile shows fewer than 850,000 clones; about three quarters of them were found once. Approximately 2% of the sample belongs to the ten largest clones. Input material: memory CD4+ T cells sorted from blood. Per the publication, the cell subset or site label means: CD45RA-negative fraction. Receptors originate from a woman in her thirties in good health.

The chain has TRBV10-3 and TRBJ2-5, with TRBD2 as a possible D gene (6 bases). The CDR3 sequence is 12 residues long. From germline, CDR1 is ENHRY and CDR2 SYGVKD. V shed 10 bases and J shed 4 bases, with 13 bases lying between them. The CDR3 nucleotides read TGTGCCACAAACTACGGGGGAGAGACCCAGTACTTC. This translates into CATNYGGETQYF.

The V and J genes are TRBV7-6 and TRBJ2-5; maybe TRBD1 (5 bases). V lost 5 bases and J 1 base, leaving 11 bases between the germline ends. Germline-derived CDR1 and CDR2 are SGHVS and FNYEAQ. The CDR3 length is 14 residues. The CDR3 coding sequence is TGTGCCAGCAGCGGGGCCCGCTCCCAAGAGACCCAGTACTTC. It specifies CASSGARSQETQYF. Based on the CDR3 plus reference TRBV7-6 and TRBJ2-5, the full variable domain is GAGVSQSPRYKVTKRGQDVALRCDPISGHVSLYWYRQALGQGPEFLTYFNYEAQQDKSGLPNDRFSAERPEGSISTLTIQRTEQRDSAMYRCASSGARSQETQYFGPGTRLLVL.

In this sample, this clone turned up a few times. This sequence joins TRBV5-1 and TRBJ1-1; the D gene is possibly TRBD1 (6 bases). The V gene lost 0 bases and the J gene lost 2 bases, with 11 bases spanning the gap. The CDR3 contains 15 residues. Per the germline V gene, CDR1 is SGHRS and CDR2 is YFSETQ. CDR3 coding DNA: TGCGCCAGCAGCTTGGCAGGGGATAGAAACACTGAAGCTTTCTTT. Translating it yields CASSLAGDRNTEAFF.

The rearrangement joins TRBV29-1 to TRBJ2-3, with 8 bases matching TRBD1. This CDR3 is 14 amino acids long. V dropped 7 bases and J dropped 3; count of bases not matched to a gene: 9. From germline, CDR1 is SQVTM and CDR2 ANQGSEA. The CDR3 loop is CSASRQGPTDTQYF. The CDR3 region has the DNA TGCAGCGCCTCCAGACAGGGGCCTACAGATACGCAGTATTTT.

This chain links TRBV28 with TRBJ2-7; D is perhaps TRBD2 (5 bases). The CDR3 is made up of 16 amino acids. Trimming stripped 2 bases from V and 0 bases from J, with 14 bases between. CDR1 and CDR2 from the germline V gene are MDHEN and SYDVKM. The CDR3 loop reads CASSLNLLGSSYEQYF. CDR3 nucleotides: TGTGCCAGCAGTTTAAATCTCCTAGGGAGCTCCTACGAGCAGTACTTC.

This sequence joins TRBV18 and TRBJ1-2; 8 bases line up with TRBD1. The CDR3 totals 15 residues. J gave up 7 bases and V 6 bases, and 13 bases lay outside the gene matches. Germline CDR1 and CDR2: KGHSH and LQKENI. For the CDR3, the DNA is TGTGCCAGCTCGGAGGGGACAGGTAGTCTATCTGGCTACACCTTC. The encoded protein is CASSEGTGSLSGYTF. The whole variable domain, remainder taken from reference TRBV18 and TRBJ1-2, is NAGVMQNPRHLVRRRGQEARLRCSPMKGHSHVYWYRQLPEEGLKFMVYLQKENIIDESGMPKERFSAEFPKEGPSILRIQQVVRGDSAAYFCASSEGTGSLSGYTFGSGTRLTVV.

This chain joins TRBV5-1 and TRBJ1-1, with a tentative D call TRBD1 (5 bases). The germline V and J ends were trimmed by 6 bases and 0 bases, with 18 bases remaining between them. Germline V gene lookup returns CDR1 SGHRS and CDR2 YFSETQ. The CDR3 is 16 amino acids. The CDR3 sequence: CASNPAQGPMNTEAFF. The CDR3 DNA follows: TGCGCCAGCAACCCCGCGCAGGGACCGATGAACACTGAAGCTTTCTTT. The whole variable domain, filled in from reference TRBV5-1 and TRBJ1-1, reads KAGVTQTPRYLIKTRGQQVTLSCSPISGHRSVSWYQQTPGQGLQFLFEYFSETQRNKGNFPGRFSGRQFSNSRSEMNVSTLELGDSALYLCASNPAQGPMNTEAFFGQGTRLTVV.

In this sample, this clone turned up a few times. V and J are TRBV10-3 and TRBJ2-2; 8 bases line up with TRBD2. Germline V gene data show CDR1 as ENHRY and CDR2 as SYGVKD. CDR3 length equals 17 residues. V dropped 0 bases and J dropped 6; count of bases not matched to a gene: 9. CDR3 bases: TGTGCCATCAGTGAGTCGCAGCGGGAGAGCGGTCCCGGGGAGCTGTTTTTT. Translated, it gives CAISESQRESGPGELFF.

This clone was picked up a small number of times. This rearrangement joins TRBV19 to TRBJ1-1; tentatively, D is TRBD1 (5 bases). The length of the CDR3 is 14 residues. Per germline, CDR1 LNHDA and CDR2 SQIVND (reference sequence). With 3 bases removed from V and 3 bases from J, the gap between germline ends came to 11 bases. CDR3 amino acids: CASSMIGGDTEAFF. CDR3 DNA sequence: TGTGCCAGTAGTATGATCGGAGGGGACACTGAAGCTTTCTTT.

This clone was picked up a small number of times. The chain carries TRBV7-3 and TRBJ2-7, with 7 positions matching TRBD2. Germline V gene data show CDR1 as SGHTA and CDR2 as FQGTGA. The V segment lost 2 bases and the J segment 6 bases; nucleotides outside the gene matches: 13. The CDR3 is 16 amino acids. For the CDR3, the DNA is TGTGCCAGCAGCTTACTTGCGGGAGTAGGGGTGGGCGAGCAGTACTTC. It is translated as CASSLLAGVGVGEQYF. The whole variable domain, filled in from reference TRBV7-3 and TRBJ2-7, reads GAGVSQTPSNKVTEKGKYVELRCDPISGHTALYWYRQSLGQGPEFLIYFQGTGAADDSGLPNDRFFAVRPEGSVSTLKIQRTERGDSAVYLCASSLLAGVGVGEQYFGPGTRLTVT.

This clone was picked up many times. This chain joins TRBV7-9 and TRBJ2-2, with D perhaps TRBD2 (6 bases). Germline V gene sequence: CDR1 SEHNR, CDR2 FQNEAQ (reference sequence). V was cut by 6 bases and J by 1 base, with 15 bases left in between. The CDR3 has 16 residues. The CDR3 region has the DNA TGTGCCAGCAGTCGGATAGCGGACTTGAACACCGGGGAGCTGTTTTTT. It encodes CASSRIADLNTGELFF.

This sequence joins TRBV19 and TRBJ2-3; 9 nucleotides agree with TRBD1. Looked up from germline, CDR1 is LNHDA and CDR2 is SQIVND (reference sequence). V lost 3 bases to trimming and J lost 9 bases; unmatched junction nucleotides: 16. The CDR3 has 17 residues. CDR3 amino acids: CASSISPGTGLKTTQYF. As DNA, the CDR3 is TGTGCCAGTAGTATCTCCCCCGGGACAGGGTTAAAGACGACGCAGTATTTT.

The chain is built from TRBV10-3 and TRBJ2-1, with TRBD1 matching over 7 bases. This CDR3 is built from 16 residues. V lost 9 bases to trimming and J lost 4 bases; unmatched junction nucleotides: 15. Germline loops: CDR1 ENHRY, CDR2 SYGVKD. CDR3 DNA sequence: TGTGCCATAGGGACAGAAATCAGGGTAGGGTACAATGAGCAGTTCTTC. Translation gives CAIGTEIRVGYNEQFF.

This clone was recorded a few times. The chain has TRBV5-4 and TRBJ2-3; no clear D. Germline lookup yields CDR1 SGHNT and CDR2 YYREEE (reference sequence). This CDR3 contains 15 residues. V was trimmed by 4 bases and J by 2 bases, leaving 14 bases between them. Here the CDR3 DNA reads TGTGCCAGCAGCATAGACTCCCGGCCCACAGATACGCAGTATTTT. Translating it yields CASSIDSRPTDTQYF.

In DNA form, the CDR3 reads TGCAGCGTTATACCTAGGGTGGGAGAGCAGTACTTC. Translating it yields CSVIPRVGEQYF. The chain has TRBV29-1 and TRBJ2-7; D gene ambiguous. Per germline, CDR1 SQVTM and CDR2 ANQGSEA. This CDR3 is 12 amino acids long. V gave up 5 bases and J gave up 7 bases, with 15 bases separating them.

This clone was recorded at least ten times. The genes are TRBV5-1 and TRBJ1-5; D remains unclear. Trimming took 6 bases from V and 7 from J, leaving 8 bases between them. Looked up from germline, CDR1 is SGHRS and CDR2 is YFSETQ. The CDR3 extends over 11 amino acids. CDR3 DNA: TGCGCCAGCACCTTTCGGCAGCCCCAGCATTTT. Protein product: CASTFRQPQHF.

Only a few counts were recorded for this clone. The chain couples TRBV6-1 to TRBJ1-2; weak D call: TRBD1 (6 bases). Per the germline V gene, CDR1 is MNHNS and CDR2 is SASEGT. V lost 3 bases and J lost 5, with 19 bases in between. This CDR3 is 16 amino acids long. The CDR3 here is CASSDQGPGDPYGYTF. The CDR3 bases are TGTGCCAGCAGTGATCAGGGGCCAGGGGACCCATATGGCTACACCTTC.

Regarding this clone: The same CDR3 arises from other DNA sequences in this sample as well. The chain couples TRBV5-6 to TRBJ2-7; D remains ambiguous. This CDR3 is built from 12 residues. Trimming shortened V by 2 bases and J by 5 bases, and 8 bases separated the two germline ends. From germline, CDR1 is SGHDT and CDR2 YYEEEE. CDR3 sequence (DNA): TGTGCCAGCAGCTTCAGTGGACACGAGCAGTACTTC. It codes for CASSFSGHEQYF.

The gene calls are TRBV5-1 and TRBJ2-1; 16 bases are shared with TRBD2. CDR1 is SGHRS and CDR2 is YFSETQ in the germline V gene. The CDR3 sequence is 15 residues long. V was pared by 4 bases and J by 10 bases, with 5 bases of the junction left unmatched. The CDR3 sequence: CASSTGTSGRGEQFF. CDR3 DNA sequence: TGCGCCAGCAGCACCGGGACTAGCGGGAGGGGAGAGCAGTTCTTC.

The V gene is TRBV28, the J gene TRBJ2-1; 9 bases fit TRBD2. Trimming cost V 7 bases and J 0 bases; bases outside gene matches: 16. There are 19 residues in the CDR3. Germline V gene lookup returns CDR1 MDHEN and CDR2 SYDVKM. This chain's CDR3 is CASIPQWLAGWSSYNEQFF. The DNA of the CDR3 is TGTGCCAGCATCCCCCAATGGCTAGCGGGGTGGAGCTCCTACAATGAGCAGTTCTTC.

The chain joins TRBV5-1 to TRBJ2-1; 9 bases align to TRBD2. CDR1 is SGHRS and CDR2 is YFSETQ in the germline V gene. This CDR3 contains 16 residues. The trim removed 5 bases at V and 8 bases at J, leaving 14 bases unmatched. The CDR3 DNA is TGCGCCAGCAGAGCCCCTAGCGGTAGCGGGAGTGATGAGCAGTTCTTC. Translation gives CASRAPSGSGSDEQFF.

This clone showed up just once. The chain employs TRBV4-1 and TRBJ2-2; D call uncertain. Between the trimmed V and J ends, which lost 0 bases and 1 base, there was a span of 21 bases. CDR1 and CDR2 (germline): MGHRA, YSYEKL. The CDR3 contains 20 residues. CDR3 bases: TGCGCCAGCAGCCAAGATCCAGCCTCGTTCGCTCTCGGGAACACCGGGGAGCTGTTTTTT. This translates into CASSQDPASFALGNTGELFF.

The chain joins TRBV6-1 to TRBJ2-1; 11 bases line up with TRBD1. J gave up 4 bases and V 6 bases, and 5 bases lay outside the gene matches. This CDR3 has 15 amino acids. Germline loops: CDR1 MNHNS, CDR2 SASEGT. The CDR3 here is CASREGTGGYNEQFF. The CDR3, as DNA: TGTGCCAGCAGGGAGGGGACAGGGGGTTACAATGAGCAGTTCTTC.